Below, one T cell receptor beta chain is given with its context. It was with a sample-barcoded 5' primer and a J-beta primer mix that a second PCR of roughly 6 to 11 cycles was run. The template-switch adaptor was a 5' adaptor with 12 random nucleotides. It tagged each cDNA molecule. A single record per CDR3 protein comes from TCRdb applying MiXCR to the 5' RACE reads. The table lists roughly 1,500,000 distinct CDR3 sequences, about 32% of them singletons. The data are from a study of blood T cells in healthy people across ages. About the research overall: Per every two T cells, about one barcoded beta molecule was captured by template switching.

The study drew donors from healthy Caucasian individuals in Russia aged roughly 6 to 90. PBMCs numbering at least 6.5 million were isolated per sample. The trim removed 4 bases at V and 3 bases at J, leaving 14 bases unmatched. Germline CDR1 reads SGHRS; CDR2 reads YFSETQ. This CDR3 is 17 amino acids long. This receptor was taken from a woman between 25 and 40 years old in good health. Specimen: blood. The chain employs TRBV5-1 and TRBJ2-3; 7 bases are a match to TRBD1. For the CDR3, the DNA is TGCGCCAGCAGCAGAACCGGGACAGAGATTCGTACAGATACGCAGTATTTT. This sequence encodes CASSRTGTEIRTDTQYF.